The entry below describes one T cell receptor beta chain. This clonotype was seen many times. The clone's antigen remains unknown. No per-base quality is available; no much larger clone lies one base away. Via the germline V gene (reference sequence), CDR1 is SEHNR and CDR2 FQNEAQ. A distance of 8 bases separates the germline ends of V and J, which lose 1 base and 5 bases respectively. The CDR3 sequence holds 13 residues, the cysteine and phenylalanine included. The only DNA kept is the CDR3, 39 bases in frame from the first base. The data originate from a study of early T cells in non-severe SARS-CoV-2 infection (dated by TCRdb to 2020 to 2022). Regarding the study in general: TCR sequencing used bulk RNA from unsorted whole blood, so alpha and beta chains could not be paired.

Overall study outcomes, separate from this receptor: VDJdb matching was skewed toward anti-spike CD8 responses, so virus-specific expansions were likely underestimated and private and CD4 specificities were missed.

Library generation was performed with 5' RACE. Sequencing was performed on a NextSeq 500. Unique molecular identifiers were attached to individual cDNA molecules in the TCR library protocol so that sequencing error and PCR bias could be corrected. Sequencing covered both TCR alpha and beta chains, and within each sample the abundances of alpha and beta sequences were tightly co-correlated. Concerning the study's data processing: V gene, J gene and CDR3 annotation of TCR sequences was performed with Decombinator V4. Expanded TCRs were defined as changing significantly between any two time points under a Poisson model with p below 0.0001. TCR abundances were normalised to the total number of TCRs sequenced in each sample and reported as counts per million. TRAV1-2 paired with TRAJ12, TRAJ20 or TRAJ33 defined MAIT TCRs, while TRAV10 paired with TRAJ18 defined iNKT TCRs. A search of VDJdb, accessed on 1 November 2021, was run for TCRs annotated to CMV, EBV and SARS-CoV-2, with TCRs annotated for multiple antigens excluded. TCRdb applied fastp at Q25 and MiXCR to the public reads, then kept only in-frame beta chains. All rows with the same CDR3 protein become a single entry with the most common DNA and genes. For this entry, the V and J calls and clone size follow TCRdb and not the study's own pipeline. Here the sample has over 50,000 distinct CDR3 sequences; 7% to 9% occur a single time. 9.4% of the sample belongs to the ten largest clones.

The study was a case-control design nested within a healthcare worker cohort in London, UK, with weekly nasopharyngeal swab PCR tests and blood sampling. Between 23 and 31 March 2020, the week of the UK lockdown, healthcare workers were enrolled and then followed up weekly for as long as 16 weeks. The receptor's source is an adult who was a healthcare worker with PCR-confirmed SARS-CoV-2 infection or an uninfected control (not recorded which). The sample taken for sequencing was whole blood. This sequence uses TRBV7-9 and TRBJ2-5, with no reliable assignment of the D segment. The DNA is TGTGCCAGCAGCTTAGGAGGCAGTGAGACCCAGTACTTC. This is translated as CASSLGGSETQYF. The entire variable domain, with the stretches around the CDR3 drawn from the reference TRBV7-9 and TRBJ2-5 proteins, is DTGVSQNPRHKITKRGQNVTFRCDPISEHNRLYWYRQTLGQGPEFLTYFQNEAQLEKSRLLSDRFSAERPKGSFSTLEIQRTEQGDSAMYLCASSLGGSETQYFGPGTRLLVL.